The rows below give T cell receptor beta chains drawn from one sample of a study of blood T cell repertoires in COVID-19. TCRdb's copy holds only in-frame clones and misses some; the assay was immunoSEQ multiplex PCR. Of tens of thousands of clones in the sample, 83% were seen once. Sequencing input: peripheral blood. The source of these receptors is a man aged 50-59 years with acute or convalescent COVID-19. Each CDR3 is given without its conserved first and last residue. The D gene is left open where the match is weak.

ASSSTSGRASLDNEQF | TRBD2 | TRBV28
ASSVVTGNPVDTQY | NA | TRBV10-2
ATSARTGAFHEQY | TRBD1 | TRBV24-1
ASSLEAGPYEQY | NA | TRBV7-9
ASSLEASAYWDTGELF | NA | TRBV5-6
ASSFRDRGQHLTYEQY | TRBD1 | TRBV11-3
ASSPQAGSHYEQY | TRBD2 | TRBV6-5
ASSGGLAGRADTQY | TRBD2 | TRBV9
SVERGLDEQF | NA | TRBV29-1
ASYYGSGNTIY | NA | TRBV28
ASSIDRGDIQY | TRBD1 | TRBV19
ASSSSQVAGNTIY | NA | TRBV7-8
ASSRDKLGGYT | NA | TRBV12-3/TRBV12-4
ASSFPQIKTRNYGYT | NA | TRBV28
ASSFEGQNYGYT | NA | TRBV5-1
ASSQGQLPAT | NA | TRBV3-1/TRBV3-2
ASRLFIDRTNEKLF | NA | TRBV12-2
ASSSTGGMGTQY | TRBD1 | TRBV28
AISEDRNTEAF | NA | TRBV10-3
ASSFGTAYGYT | TRBD1 | TRBV11-2
ASSLLEVVGELF | NA | TRBV7-9
ASSISAGRDYEQY | NA | TRBV19
ASSTDRGLNYGYT | TRBD1 | TRBV7-9
ASRQGGNSPLH | TRBD1 | TRBV19
ASSASTDTQY | NA | TRBV2
ASSIYRTTFPGELF | NA | TRBV19
ASSEGSSSYGYT | NA | TRBV6-4
ASSLTGGQAF | TRBD1 | TRBV3-1/TRBV3-2
ASSQLLVNEQY | NA | TRBV4-1
ASSADYASHNEQF | NA | TRBV7-3
ASSLGQYQPQH | NA | TRBV7-3
ASSSMGTANTEAF | TRBD1 | TRBV7-8
ASSVGGTPNEQY | NA | TRBV9
AWSSQGVGYT | TRBD1 | TRBV30
ASSEGRRGLNQPQH | TRBD1 | TRBV2
ATSPLPSYEQY | NA | TRBV15
ASSLGRQGSIAKNIQY | TRBD1 | TRBV7-9
ASSLVARPNTGELF | NA | TRBV7-6
ASTNRATNEKLF | NA | TRBV7-2